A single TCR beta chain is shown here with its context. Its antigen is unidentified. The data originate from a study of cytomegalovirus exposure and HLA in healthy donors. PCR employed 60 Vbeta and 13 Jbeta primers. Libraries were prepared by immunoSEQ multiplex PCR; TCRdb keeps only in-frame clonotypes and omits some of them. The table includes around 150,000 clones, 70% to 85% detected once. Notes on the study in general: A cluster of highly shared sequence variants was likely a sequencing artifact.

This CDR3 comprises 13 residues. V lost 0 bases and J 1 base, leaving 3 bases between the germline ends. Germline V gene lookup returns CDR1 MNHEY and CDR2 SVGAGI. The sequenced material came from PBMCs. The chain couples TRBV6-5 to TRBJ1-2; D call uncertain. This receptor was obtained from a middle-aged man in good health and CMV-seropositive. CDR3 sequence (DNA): TGTGCCAGCAGTTACTCGCGTAACTATGGCTACACCTTC. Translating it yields CASSYSRNYGYTF.